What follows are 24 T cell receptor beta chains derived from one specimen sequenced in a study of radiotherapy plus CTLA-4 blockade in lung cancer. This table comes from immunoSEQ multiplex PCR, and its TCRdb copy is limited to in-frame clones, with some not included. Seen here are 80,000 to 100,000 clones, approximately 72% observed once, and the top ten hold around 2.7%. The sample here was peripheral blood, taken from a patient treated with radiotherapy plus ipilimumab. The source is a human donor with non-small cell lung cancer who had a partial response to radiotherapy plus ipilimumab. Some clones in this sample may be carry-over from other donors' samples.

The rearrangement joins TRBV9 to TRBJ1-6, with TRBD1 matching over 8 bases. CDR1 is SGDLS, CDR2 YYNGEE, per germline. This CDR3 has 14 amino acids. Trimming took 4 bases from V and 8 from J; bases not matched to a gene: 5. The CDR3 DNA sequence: TGTGCCAGCAGCACAGACAGGGGTCATTCACCCCTCCACTTT. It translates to CASSTDRGHSPLHF.

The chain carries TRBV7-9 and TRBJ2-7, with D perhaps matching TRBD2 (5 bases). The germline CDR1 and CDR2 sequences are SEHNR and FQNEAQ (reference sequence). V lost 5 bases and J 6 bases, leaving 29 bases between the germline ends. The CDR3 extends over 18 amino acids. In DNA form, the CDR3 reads TGTGCCAGCAGCCCCTACACGGCGACGGTCGGGATGGTCCGCGAGCAGTACTTC. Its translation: CASSPYTATVGMVREQYF.

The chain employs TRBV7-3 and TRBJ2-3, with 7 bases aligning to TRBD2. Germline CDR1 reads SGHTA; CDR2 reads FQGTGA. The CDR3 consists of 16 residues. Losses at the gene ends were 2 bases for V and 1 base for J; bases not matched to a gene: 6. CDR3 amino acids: CASSLLGGVGTDTQYF. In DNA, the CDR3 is TGTGCCAGCAGCTTATTGGGGGGGGTGGGCACAGATACGCAGTATTTT.

The CDR3 region has the DNA TGTGCCAGCAGTCAGTGGACTAGCGGGAGGACCCGCTCCAATACGCAGTATTTT. This gives the protein CASSQWTSGRTRSNTQYF. The chain employs TRBV27 and TRBJ2-3; 14 nucleotides agree with TRBD2. The germline CDR1 and CDR2 sequences are MNHEY and SMNVEV (reference sequence). The CDR3 contains 18 residues. Unmatched junction bases numbered 14, after V lost 5 bases and J lost 7 bases.

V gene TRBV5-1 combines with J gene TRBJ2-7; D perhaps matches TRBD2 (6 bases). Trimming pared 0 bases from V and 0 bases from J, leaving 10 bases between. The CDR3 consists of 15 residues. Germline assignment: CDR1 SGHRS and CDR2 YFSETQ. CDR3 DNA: TGCGCCAGCAGCTTGGGGGACTGGAGCTCCTACGAGCAGTACTTC. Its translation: CASSLGDWSSYEQYF.

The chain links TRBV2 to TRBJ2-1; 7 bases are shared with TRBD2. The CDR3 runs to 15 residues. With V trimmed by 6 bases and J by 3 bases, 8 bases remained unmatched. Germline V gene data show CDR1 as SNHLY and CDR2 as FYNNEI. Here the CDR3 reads CASRGLAASYNEQFF. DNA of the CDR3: TGTGCCAGCAGAGGTCTAGCGGCGAGCTACAATGAGCAGTTCTTC.

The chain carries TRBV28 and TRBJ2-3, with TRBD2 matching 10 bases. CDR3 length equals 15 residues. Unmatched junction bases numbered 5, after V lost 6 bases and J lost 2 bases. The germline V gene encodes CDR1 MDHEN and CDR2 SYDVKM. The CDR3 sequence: CASSSSGGLTDTQYF. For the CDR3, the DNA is TGTGCCAGCAGCTCTAGCGGGGGTCTCACAGATACGCAGTATTTT.

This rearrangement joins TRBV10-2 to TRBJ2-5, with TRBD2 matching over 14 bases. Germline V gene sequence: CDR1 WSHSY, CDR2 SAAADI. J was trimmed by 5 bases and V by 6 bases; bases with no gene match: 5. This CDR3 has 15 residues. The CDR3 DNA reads TGCGCCAGCAGGGCCGGGACTAGCGGGGGCGAGACCCAGTACTTC. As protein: CASRAGTSGGETQYF.

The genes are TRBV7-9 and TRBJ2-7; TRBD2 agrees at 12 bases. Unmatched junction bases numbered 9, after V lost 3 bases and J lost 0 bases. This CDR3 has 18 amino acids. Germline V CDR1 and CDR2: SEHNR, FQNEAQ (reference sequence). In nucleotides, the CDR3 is TGTGCCAGCAGCTTCAGACCGGGACTAGCGGGCCGCTCCTACGAGCAGTACTTC. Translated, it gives CASSFRPGLAGRSYEQYF.

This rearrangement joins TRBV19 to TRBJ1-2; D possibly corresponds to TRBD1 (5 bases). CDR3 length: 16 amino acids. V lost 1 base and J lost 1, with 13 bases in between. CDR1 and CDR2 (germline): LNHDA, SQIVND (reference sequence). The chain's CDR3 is CASSIGKQALNYGYTF. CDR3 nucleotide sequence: TGTGCCAGTAGTATAGGAAAACAGGCCCTTAACTATGGCTACACCTTC.

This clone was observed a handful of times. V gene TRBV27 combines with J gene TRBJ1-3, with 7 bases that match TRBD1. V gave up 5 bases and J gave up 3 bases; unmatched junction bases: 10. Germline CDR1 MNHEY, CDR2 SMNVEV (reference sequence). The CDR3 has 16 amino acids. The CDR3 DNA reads TGTGCCAGCAGTCCTCGTGGGACAGCCTTTGGAAACACCATATATTTT. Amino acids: CASSPRGTAFGNTIYF.

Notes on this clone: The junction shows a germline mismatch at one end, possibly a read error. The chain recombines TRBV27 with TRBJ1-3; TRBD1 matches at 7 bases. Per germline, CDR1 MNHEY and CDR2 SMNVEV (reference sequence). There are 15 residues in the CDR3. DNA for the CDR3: TGTGTCAGCAGCCCGAACAGGGGTTCTGGAAACACCATATATTTT. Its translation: CVSSPNRGSGNTIYF.

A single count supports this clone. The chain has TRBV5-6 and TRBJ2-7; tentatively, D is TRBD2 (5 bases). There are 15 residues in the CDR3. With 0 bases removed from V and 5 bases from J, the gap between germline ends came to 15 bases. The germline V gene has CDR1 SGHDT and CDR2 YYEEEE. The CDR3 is CASSLVTGSFHEQYF. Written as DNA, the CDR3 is TGTGCCAGCAGCTTGGTTACGGGATCCTTTCACGAGCAGTACTTC.

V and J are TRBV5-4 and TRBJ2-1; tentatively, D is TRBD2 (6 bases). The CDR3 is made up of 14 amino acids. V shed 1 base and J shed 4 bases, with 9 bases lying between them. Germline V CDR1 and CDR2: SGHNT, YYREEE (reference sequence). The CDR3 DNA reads TGTGCCAGCAGCTTGCAGGGACTGTACAATGAGCAGTTCTTC. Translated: CASSLQGLYNEQFF. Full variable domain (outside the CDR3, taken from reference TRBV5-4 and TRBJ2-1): ETGVTQSPTHLIKTRGQQVTLRCSSQSGHNTVSWYQQALGQGPQFIFQYYREEENGRGNFPPRFSGLQFPNYSSELNVNALELDDSALYLCASSLQGLYNEQFFGPGTRLTVL.

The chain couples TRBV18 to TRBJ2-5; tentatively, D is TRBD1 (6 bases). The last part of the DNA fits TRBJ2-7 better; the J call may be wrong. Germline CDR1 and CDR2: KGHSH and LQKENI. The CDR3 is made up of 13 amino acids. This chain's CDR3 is CASSEDSGDEQYF. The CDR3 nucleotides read TGTGCCAGCTCAGAGGACAGTGGGGACGAGCAGTACTTC.

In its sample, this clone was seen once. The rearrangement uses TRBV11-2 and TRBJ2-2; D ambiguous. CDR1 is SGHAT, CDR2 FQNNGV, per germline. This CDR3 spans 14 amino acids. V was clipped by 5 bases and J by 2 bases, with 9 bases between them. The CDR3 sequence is CASSPRSNTGELFF. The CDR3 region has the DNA TGTGCCAGCAGCCCCCGGTCTAACACCGGGGAGCTGTTTTTT.

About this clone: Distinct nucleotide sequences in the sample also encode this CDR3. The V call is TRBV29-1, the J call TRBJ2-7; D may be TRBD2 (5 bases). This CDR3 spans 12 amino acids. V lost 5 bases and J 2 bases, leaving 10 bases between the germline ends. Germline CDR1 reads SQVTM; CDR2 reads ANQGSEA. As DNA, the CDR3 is TGCAGCGTTCAAAGCGGCCCCTACGAGCAGTACTTC. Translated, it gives CSVQSGPYEQYF.

CDR3 bases: TGTGCCAGCAGCGAACGACTAATCAGCGGGAGGTACAATGAGCAGTTCTTC. Amino acids: CASSERLISGRYNEQFF. V usage is TRBV9 and J usage is TRBJ2-1; 9 bases are a match to TRBD2. This CDR3 contains 17 residues. Germline CDR1 reads SGDLS; CDR2 reads YYNGEE. Trimming removed 3 bases from V and 4 bases from J; junction bases left unmatched: 11.

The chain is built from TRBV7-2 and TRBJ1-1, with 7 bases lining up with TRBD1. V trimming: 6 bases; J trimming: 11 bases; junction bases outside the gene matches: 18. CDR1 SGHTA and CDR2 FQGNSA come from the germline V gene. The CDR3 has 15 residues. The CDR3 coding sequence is TGTGCCAGCAGAACCAACCCCGGGACAGCTAAAGGTGCTTTCTTT. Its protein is CASRTNPGTAKGAFF.

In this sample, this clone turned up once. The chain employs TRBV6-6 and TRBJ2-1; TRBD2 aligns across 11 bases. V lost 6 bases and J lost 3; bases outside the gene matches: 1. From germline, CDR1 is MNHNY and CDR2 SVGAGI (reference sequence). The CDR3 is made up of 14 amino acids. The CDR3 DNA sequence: TGTGCCAGCAGACTAGCGGGGGACTACAATGAGCAGTTCTTC. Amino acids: CASRLAGDYNEQFF.

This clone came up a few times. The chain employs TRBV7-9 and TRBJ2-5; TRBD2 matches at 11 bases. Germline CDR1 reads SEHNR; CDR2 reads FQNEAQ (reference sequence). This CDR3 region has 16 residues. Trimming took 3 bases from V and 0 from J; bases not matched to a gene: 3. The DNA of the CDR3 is TGTGCCAGCAGCTTCATAGCGGGAGGGTACCAAGAGACCCAGTACTTC. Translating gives CASSFIAGGYQETQYF.

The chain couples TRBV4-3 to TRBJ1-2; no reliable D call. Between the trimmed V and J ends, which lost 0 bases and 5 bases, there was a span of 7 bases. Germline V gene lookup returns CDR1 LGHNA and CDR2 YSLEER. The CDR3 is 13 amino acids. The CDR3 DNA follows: TGCGCCAGCAGCCAAGAGGGCCTTTATGGCTACACCTTC. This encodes CASSQEGLYGYTF.

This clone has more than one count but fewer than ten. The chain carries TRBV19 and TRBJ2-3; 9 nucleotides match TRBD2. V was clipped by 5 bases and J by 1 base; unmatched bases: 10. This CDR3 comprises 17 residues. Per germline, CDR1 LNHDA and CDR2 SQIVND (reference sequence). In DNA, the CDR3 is TGTGCCAGTAGTCCGATTCGGGCGGGAGGGCGCACAGATACGCAGTATTTT. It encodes CASSPIRAGGRTDTQYF.

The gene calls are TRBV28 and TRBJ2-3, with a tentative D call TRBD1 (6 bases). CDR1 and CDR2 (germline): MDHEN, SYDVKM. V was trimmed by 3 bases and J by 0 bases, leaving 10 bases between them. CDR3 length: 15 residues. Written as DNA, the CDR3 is TGTGCCAGCAGTTTTGGACAGTCTAGCACAGATACGCAGTATTTT. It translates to CASSFGQSSTDTQYF.